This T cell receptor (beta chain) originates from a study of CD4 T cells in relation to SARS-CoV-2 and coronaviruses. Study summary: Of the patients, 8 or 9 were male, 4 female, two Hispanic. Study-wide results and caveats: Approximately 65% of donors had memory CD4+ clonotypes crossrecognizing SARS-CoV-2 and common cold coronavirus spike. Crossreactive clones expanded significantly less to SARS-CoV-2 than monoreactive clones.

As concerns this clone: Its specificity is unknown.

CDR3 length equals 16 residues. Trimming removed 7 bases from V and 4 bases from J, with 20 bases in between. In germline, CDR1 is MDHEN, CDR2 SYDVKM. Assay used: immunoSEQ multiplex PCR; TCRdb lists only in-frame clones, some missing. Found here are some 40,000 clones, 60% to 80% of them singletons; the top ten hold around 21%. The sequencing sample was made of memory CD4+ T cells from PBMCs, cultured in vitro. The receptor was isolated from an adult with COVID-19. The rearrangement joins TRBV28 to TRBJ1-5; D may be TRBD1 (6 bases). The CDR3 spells CASTLSQGYRNQPQHF. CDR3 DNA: TGTGCCAGCACCCTCTCTCAGGGGTATCGGAATCAGCCCCAGCATTTT. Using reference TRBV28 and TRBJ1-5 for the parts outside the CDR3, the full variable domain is DVKVTQSSRYLVKRTGEKVFLECVQDMDHENMFWYRQDPGLGLRLIYFSYDVKMKEKGDIPEGYSVSREKKERFSLILESASTNQTSMYLCASTLSQGYRNQPQHFGDGTRLSIL.